Each of the 30 T cell receptor beta chains below was sequenced from the same sample in a study of blood T cell repertoires in COVID-19. TCRdb keeps only in-frame clones here, not all; method: immunoSEQ multiplex PCR. The data show about 110,000 clones, roughly four fifths seen once. Material for sequencing was peripheral blood. All receptors derive from a woman of 80 years or more with acute or convalescent COVID-19.

There are a few counts of this clone. The chain carries TRBV7-2 and TRBJ2-1; 12 bases are shared with TRBD2. The CDR3 sequence is 15 residues long. V dropped 2 bases and J dropped 7; count of bases not matched to a gene: 3. Germline V gene lookup returns CDR1 SGHTA and CDR2 FQGNSA. CDR3 DNA sequence: TGTGCCAGCAGCTTACTAGCGGGAGGGGTAAATGAGCAGTTCTTC. The encoded protein is CASSLLAGGVNEQFF.

The chain links TRBV11-2 to TRBJ1-2; D ambiguous. This CDR3 contains 15 residues. V was clipped by 2 bases and J by 3 bases, with 13 bases between them. Per germline, CDR1 SGHAT and CDR2 FQNNGV. CDR3 sequence: CASSLFPGNYYGYTF. CDR3 DNA sequence: TGTGCCAGCAGCTTATTCCCAGGAAACTACTATGGCTACACCTTC.

The rearrangement joins TRBV28 to TRBJ1-2; D is possibly TRBD1 (5 bases). Germline V CDR1 and CDR2: MDHEN, SYDVKM. The ends were cut back, 4 bases at V and 7 bases at J, with 19 bases in the middle. The CDR3 is made up of 15 amino acids. The CDR3: CASSSSGGDSGGYTF. CDR3 bases: TGTGCCAGCAGTTCCTCCGGGGGAGATAGTGGTGGCTACACCTTC.

The chain joins TRBV10-1 to TRBJ1-1; D gene ambiguous. Germline lookup yields CDR1 WNHNN and CDR2 SYGVQD (reference sequence). Trimming removed 0 bases from V and 0 bases from J, with 8 bases in between. This CDR3 region has 15 residues. The DNA for the CDR3 is TGCGCCAGCAGTGAGTCGGCGGGGATGAACACTGAAGCTTTCTTT. Translated, it gives CASSESAGMNTEAFF.

DNA for the CDR3: TGTGCCAGCACATCACACGGGGTCTACGAGCAGTACTTC. Protein sequence: CASTSHGVYEQYF. The chain couples TRBV2 to TRBJ2-7; D may be TRBD2 (5 bases). The V end lost 7 bases, the J end lost 3 bases, and 13 bases lay between the germline ends. The CDR3 contains 13 residues. Germline assignment: CDR1 SNHLY and CDR2 FYNNEI.

The chain has TRBV3-1 (or the pseudogene TRBV3-2) and TRBJ2-7; tentative D call: TRBD2 (6 bases). Germline V gene sequence: CDR1 LGHDT, CDR2 YNNKEL (reference sequence). This CDR3 is built from 15 residues. V dropped 0 bases and J dropped 7 bases, with 16 bases sitting between them. The CDR3 protein is CASSQDPGRLKEQYV. The CDR3 DNA is TGTGCCAGCAGCCAAGACCCCGGGAGATTGAAGGAGCAGTACGTC.

V usage is TRBV27 and J usage is TRBJ2-7; 13 bases align to TRBD2. The CDR3 has 13 amino acids. Germline CDR1 is MNHEY and CDR2 is SMNVEV (reference sequence). V shed 10 bases, J shed 3 bases, and the junction held 3 bases outside the gene matches. Here the CDR3 reads CATRLAGGYEQYF. Written as DNA, the CDR3 is TGTGCCACCCGACTAGCGGGAGGCTACGAGCAGTACTTC.

The rearrangement links TRBV27 to TRBJ1-5; TRBD1 aligns across 8 bases. This CDR3 contains 13 residues. After removal of 5 bases from V and 7 bases from J, the junction contained 4 bases not matched to a gene. Germline values: CDR1 MNHEY, CDR2 SMNVEV (reference sequence). The CDR3 DNA is TGTGCCAGCAGTCTACAGGGGGGGCAGCCCCAGCATTTT. Translation gives CASSLQGGQPQHF.

This clone was observed a few times. The genes are TRBV24-1 and TRBJ2-1, with D uncertain. The CDR3 runs 11 residues. Germline lookup yields CDR1 KGHDR and CDR2 SFDVKD. Trimming pared 4 bases from V and 8 bases from J, leaving 5 bases between. The CDR3 DNA sequence: TGTGCCACCAGTGACGGAGATGAGCAGTTCTTC. Encoded protein: CATSDGDEQFF.

The genes are TRBV28 and TRBJ1-6; no reliable D call. V lost 3 bases and J 0 bases, leaving 18 bases between the germline ends. The CDR3 covers 19 residues. The germline V gene has CDR1 MDHEN and CDR2 SYDVKM. The CDR3 is CASSFSGSLLGSYNSPLHF. The DNA for the CDR3 is TGTGCCAGCAGTTTTTCGGGAAGCCTGCTAGGCTCCTATAATTCACCCCTCCACTTT.

The chain is built from TRBV19 and TRBJ1-1; D unresolved. The CDR3 length is 17 residues. Germline-derived CDR1 and CDR2 are LNHDA and SQIVND (reference sequence). V was clipped by 0 bases and J by 0 bases, with 14 bases between them. CDR3 residues: CASSIDSPTKMNTEAFF. The CDR3 DNA reads TGTGCCAGTAGTATAGATTCTCCGACAAAGATGAACACTGAAGCTTTCTTT.

The rearrangement uses TRBV10-1 and TRBJ2-3; D may be TRBD2 (6 bases). V was shortened by 3 bases and J by 5 bases, with 6 bases between the two germline ends. This CDR3 contains 12 residues. Per the germline V gene, CDR1 is WNHNN and CDR2 is SYGVQD (reference sequence). In DNA form, the CDR3 reads TGCGCCAGCAGTGAAGCGGGAGATACGCAGTATTTT. This codes for CASSEAGDTQYF.

The genes are TRBV6-5 and TRBJ2-7; 10 bases match TRBD1. The CDR3 is made up of 14 amino acids. Germline V gene lookup returns CDR1 MNHEY and CDR2 SVGAGI. V shed 6 bases, J shed 2 bases, and the junction held 4 bases outside the gene matches. DNA for the CDR3: TGTGCCAGCAGGAGGACAGGGGGTCCCTACGAGCAGTACGTC. Translation: CASRRTGGPYEQYV.

CDR3: CSVEDRGKLFF. For the CDR3, the DNA is TGCAGCGTTGAGGACAGAGGGAAACTGTTTTTT. This sequence joins TRBV29-1 and TRBJ1-4; possible D gene TRBD1, 6 bases. The CDR3 length is 11 residues. CDR1 is SQVTM, CDR2 ANQGSEA, per germline. With 3 bases removed from V and 11 bases from J, the gap between germline ends came to 10 bases.

J is TRBJ2-7 and V is TRBV28, with D maybe TRBD1 (5 bases). Germline CDR1 reads MDHEN; CDR2 reads SYDVKM. V was shortened by 2 bases and J by 6 bases, with 8 bases between the two germline ends. CDR3 length: 12 residues. The CDR3 DNA reads as TGTGCCAGCAGTTTACGACAGTCCGAGCAGTACTTC. Translated: CASSLRQSEQYF.

This chain connects TRBV7-9 to TRBJ1-1; 7 bases line up with TRBD1. The CDR3 consists of 15 residues. CDR1 and CDR2 from the germline V gene are SEHNR and FQNEAQ (reference sequence). The J segment lost 3 bases and the V segment lost 2 bases, leaving 6 bases of the junction unmatched. The CDR3 is CASSLLAGGYTEAFF. Here the CDR3 DNA reads TGTGCCAGCAGCTTATTAGCAGGGGGATACACTGAAGCTTTCTTT.

The CDR3 nucleotides are TGTGCCAGCAGCTTATATTCCCCAGGGTCGTCCTACGAGCAGTACTTC. Its translation is CASSLYSPGSSYEQYF. The chain has TRBV7-9 and TRBJ2-7; tentatively, D is TRBD1 (5 bases). V shed 2 bases and J shed 1 base, with 15 bases lying between them. Per germline, CDR1 SEHNR and CDR2 FQNEAQ (reference sequence). This CDR3 has 16 amino acids.

The chain couples TRBV5-1 to TRBJ2-2; possibly TRBD1 for D (6 bases). Germline V lookup: CDR1 SGHRS, CDR2 YFSETQ. The V end was cut by 4 bases, the J end by 4 bases, with 17 bases between. The CDR3 covers 16 residues. CDR3 residues: CASSPHRDTSTGELFF. CDR3 bases: TGCGCCAGCAGCCCGCACCGGGACACTAGCACCGGGGAGCTGTTTTTT. Complete variable domain (other parts from reference TRBV5-1 and TRBJ2-2): KAGVTQTPRYLIKTRGQQVTLSCSPISGHRSVSWYQQTPGQGLQFLFEYFSETQRNKGNFPGRFSGRQFSNSRSEMNVSTLELGDSALYLCASSPHRDTSTGELFFGEGSRLTVL.

The V and J genes are TRBV5-1 and TRBJ2-3; TRBD2 is a possible D gene (5 bases). V lost 5 bases to trimming and J lost 0 bases, with 13 bases between them. Germline values: CDR1 SGHRS, CDR2 YFSETQ. The CDR3 covers 15 residues. The CDR3 DNA reads as TGCGCCAGCAGTTCGGGCCGCGGGAGCACAGATACGCAGTATTTT. Amino acids: CASSSGRGSTDTQYF.

The chain recombines TRBV28 with TRBJ1-4; 10 positions match TRBD1. J gave up 6 bases and V 6 bases, and 7 bases lay outside the gene matches. This CDR3 is 15 amino acids long. Germline V gene lookup returns CDR1 MDHEN and CDR2 SYDVKM. The CDR3, as DNA: TGTGCCAGCAGAGACCCCGGGACAGGGGATGAAAAACTGTTTTTT. Translation gives CASRDPGTGDEKLFF.

This clone appeared a single time. CDR3 loop: CASRASGRAGETQYF. DNA of the CDR3: TGTGCCAGCAGGGCTAGCGGGAGGGCCGGGGAGACCCAGTACTTC. The rearrangement joins TRBV2 to TRBJ2-5; 12 bases agree with TRBD2. Germline V gene lookup returns CDR1 SNHLY and CDR2 FYNNEI. Losses at the gene ends were 6 bases for V and 5 bases for J; bases not matched to a gene: 7. The CDR3 is 15 amino acids.

The CDR3 is CSVEEGRGSSYNEQFF. DNA of the CDR3: TGCAGCGTTGAAGAGGGCAGGGGGAGCTCCTACAATGAGCAGTTCTTC. The chain is built from TRBV29-1 and TRBJ2-1; the match to TRBD1 covers 7 bases. CDR1 SQVTM and CDR2 ANQGSEA come from the germline V gene. The CDR3 has 16 residues. V was clipped by 0 bases and J by 0 bases; unmatched bases: 5.

V and J are TRBV5-4 and TRBJ2-1; D gene uncertain. Germline CDR1 and CDR2: SGHNT and YYREEE (reference sequence). This CDR3 comprises 13 residues. The V gene lost 0 bases and the J gene lost 3 bases, with 4 bases spanning the gap. The CDR3 protein is CASSLAFYNEQFF. As DNA, the CDR3 is TGTGCCAGCAGCTTGGCCTTCTACAATGAGCAGTTCTTC. The variable domain in full, with the rest retrieved from reference TRBV5-4 and TRBJ2-1, is ETGVTQSPTHLIKTRGQQVTLRCSSQSGHNTVSWYQQALGQGPQFIFQYYREEENGRGNFPPRFSGLQFPNYSSELNVNALELDDSALYLCASSLAFYNEQFFGPGTRLTVL.

CDR3 bases: TGTGCCAGTAGTTCCGCCGGGACTAGCGGCTACAATGAGCAGTTCTTC. This gives the protein CASSSAGTSGYNEQFF. The chain couples TRBV19 to TRBJ2-1, with 11 bases that match TRBD2. The CDR3 has 16 amino acids. Germline values: CDR1 LNHDA, CDR2 SQIVND (reference sequence). The V gene end was trimmed by 5 bases and the J gene end by 3 bases; junction bases not matched to a gene: 6.

This chain's CDR3 is CSVDLETQYF. DNA for the CDR3: TGCAGCGTTGATCTGGAGACCCAGTACTTC. The chain has TRBV29-1 and TRBJ2-5; D gene uncertain. Germline CDR1 reads SQVTM; CDR2 reads ANQGSEA. V was trimmed by 3 bases and J by 5 bases, leaving 4 bases between them. The CDR3 totals 10 residues.

The genes are TRBV11-2 and TRBJ2-1, with 10 nucleotides matching TRBD2. This CDR3 is built from 16 residues. V shed 5 bases, J shed 6 bases, and the junction held 10 bases outside the gene matches. Germline CDR1 is SGHAT and CDR2 is FQNNGV. CDR3 sequence (DNA): TGTGCCAGCAGCCCCCATTCTAGCGGGAGAAGCAATGAGCAGTTCTTC. Translating gives CASSPHSSGRSNEQFF.

The rearrangement links TRBV10-3 to TRBJ1-2; 8 positions agree with TRBD1. Germline values: CDR1 ENHRY, CDR2 SYGVKD. V lost 7 bases to trimming and J lost 2 bases; unmatched junction nucleotides: 12. This CDR3 has 16 residues. CDR3 nucleotides: TGTGCCATCACCGAGACCCGGACAGGGTACAACTATGGCTACACCTTC. Protein sequence: CAITETRTGYNYGYTF.

This clone was observed a single time. The V and J genes are TRBV4-3 and TRBJ2-3, with 7 bases that match TRBD2. Germline CDR1 LGHNA, CDR2 YSLEER. The CDR3 spans 16 residues. Losses at the gene ends were 0 bases for V and 3 bases for J; bases not matched to a gene: 6. The CDR3 DNA is TGCGCCAGCAGCCAAGACAGCGGGACTGAGACAGATACGCAGTATTTT. It encodes CASSQDSGTETDTQYF.

The chain joins TRBV5-1 to TRBJ2-3; D is uncertain. The CDR3 is made up of 14 amino acids. Germline CDR1 reads SGHRS; CDR2 reads YFSETQ. V was clipped by 0 bases and J by 2 bases, with 7 bases between them. The CDR3 is CASSLEYSTDTQYF. The CDR3, as DNA: TGCGCCAGCAGCTTGGAGTACTCCACAGATACGCAGTATTTT.

V is TRBV29-1 and J is TRBJ1-1; D is uncertain. Germline V gene data show CDR1 as SQVTM and CDR2 as ANQGSEA. V was shortened by 0 bases and J by 7 bases, with 15 bases between the two germline ends. CDR3 length: 14 residues. CDR3 in amino acids: CSVEDNRRGLEAFF. The CDR3 bases are TGCAGCGTTGAAGATAATCGTCGCGGCCTTGAAGCTTTCTTT.